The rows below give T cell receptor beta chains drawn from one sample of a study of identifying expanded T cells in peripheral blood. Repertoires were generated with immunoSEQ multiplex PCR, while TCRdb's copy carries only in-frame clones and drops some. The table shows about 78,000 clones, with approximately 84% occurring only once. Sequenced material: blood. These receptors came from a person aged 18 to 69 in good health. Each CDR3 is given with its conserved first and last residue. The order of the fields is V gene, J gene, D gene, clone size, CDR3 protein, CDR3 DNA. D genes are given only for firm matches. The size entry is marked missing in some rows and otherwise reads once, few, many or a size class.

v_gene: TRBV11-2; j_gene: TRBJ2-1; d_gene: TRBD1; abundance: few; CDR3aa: CASRSIRGQHNEQFF; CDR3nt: TGTGCCAGCAGATCGATCCGGGGACAGCACAATGAGCAGTTCTTC
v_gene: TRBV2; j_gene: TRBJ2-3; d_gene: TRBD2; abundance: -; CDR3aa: CASSDTRLAADTQYF; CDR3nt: TGTGCCAGCAGTGACACTCGACTAGCGGCAGATACGCAGTATTTT
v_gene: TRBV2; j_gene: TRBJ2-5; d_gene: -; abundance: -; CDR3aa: CASSGQVGGRQETQYF; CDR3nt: TGTGCCAGCAGTGGCCAGGTTGGAGGGCGCCAAGAGACCCAGTACTTC
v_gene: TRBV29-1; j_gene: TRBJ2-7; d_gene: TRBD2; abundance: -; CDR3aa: CSAETSGNGEQYF; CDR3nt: TGCAGCGCAGAGACTAGCGGGAATGGGGAGCAGTACTTC
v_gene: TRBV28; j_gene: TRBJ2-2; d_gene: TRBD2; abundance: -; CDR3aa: CASSLMGSPAREIGELFF; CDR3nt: TGTGCCAGCAGTTTAATGGGGTCTCCCGCGCGGGAGATCGGGGAGCTGTTTTTT
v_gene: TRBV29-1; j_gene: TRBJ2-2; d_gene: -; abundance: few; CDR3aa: CSVALNTGELFF; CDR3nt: TGCAGCGTTGCTCTGAACACCGGGGAGCTGTTTTTT
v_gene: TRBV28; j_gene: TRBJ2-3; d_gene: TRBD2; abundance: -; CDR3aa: CASSLVGTSGRADTQYF; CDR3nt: TGTGCCAGCAGTTTAGTAGGGACTAGCGGGAGAGCAGATACGCAGTATTTT
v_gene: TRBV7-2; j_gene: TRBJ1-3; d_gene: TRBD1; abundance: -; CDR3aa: CASSLTGFSGNTIYF; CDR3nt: TGTGCCAGCAGCTTGACAGGGTTCTCTGGAAACACCATATATTTT
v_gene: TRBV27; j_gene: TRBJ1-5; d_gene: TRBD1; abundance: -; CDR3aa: CASSRQGNQPQHF; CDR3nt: TGTGCCAGCAGTCGACAGGGAAATCAGCCCCAGCATTTT
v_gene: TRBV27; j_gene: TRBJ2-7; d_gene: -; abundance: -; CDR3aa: CASSRGWTTSYEQYF; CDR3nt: TGTGCCAGCAGCCGAGGTTGGACTACCTCCTACGAGCAGTACTTC
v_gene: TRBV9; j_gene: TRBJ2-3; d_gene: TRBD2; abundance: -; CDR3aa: CASSVSTPGLAGLAASTDTQYF; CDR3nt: TGTGCCAGCAGCGTTTCCACCCCGGGACTAGCGGGATTGGCCGCTAGCACAGATACGCAGTATTTT
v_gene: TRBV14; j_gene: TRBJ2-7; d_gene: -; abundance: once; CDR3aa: CASYKGGNSYEQYF; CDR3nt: TGTGCCAGTTATAAGGGGGGCAACTCCTACGAGCAGTACTTC
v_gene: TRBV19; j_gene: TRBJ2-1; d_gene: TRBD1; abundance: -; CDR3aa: CASSRDRGDDEQFF; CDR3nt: TGTGCCAGTAGCCGGGACAGGGGTGATGATGAGCAGTTCTTC
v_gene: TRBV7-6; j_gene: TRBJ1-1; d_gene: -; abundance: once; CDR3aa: CASSYDRGQGAFF; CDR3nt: TGTGCCAGCAGCTATGATAGGGGTCAGGGGGCTTTCTTT
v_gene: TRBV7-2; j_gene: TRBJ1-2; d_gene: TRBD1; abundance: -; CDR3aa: CASSYLTGGDGYTF; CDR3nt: TGTGCCAGCAGCTACTTGACAGGGGGCGATGGCTACACCTTC
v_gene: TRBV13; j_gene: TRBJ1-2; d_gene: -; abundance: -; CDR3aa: CASSFTGFYGYTF; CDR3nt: TGTGCCAGCAGCTTTACAGGGTTCTATGGCTACACCTTC
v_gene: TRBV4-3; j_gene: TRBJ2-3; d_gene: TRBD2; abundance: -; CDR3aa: CASGPMYGRAGDTQYF; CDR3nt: TGCGCCAGTGGCCCAATGTACGGGAGGGCAGGAGATACGCAGTATTTT
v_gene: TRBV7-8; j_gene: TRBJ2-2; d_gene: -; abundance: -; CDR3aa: CASSLGVRASGELFF; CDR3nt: TGTGCCAGCAGCTTAGGAGTCAGGGCCTCCGGGGAGCTGTTTTTT
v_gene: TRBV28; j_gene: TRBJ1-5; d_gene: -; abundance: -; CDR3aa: CASSSTVFWGF; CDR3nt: TGTGCCAGCAGTTCCACGGTGTTTTGGGGTTTT
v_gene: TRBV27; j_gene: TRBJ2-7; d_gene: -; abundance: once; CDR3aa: CASSAYTGGVYEQYF; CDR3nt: TGTGCCAGCAGTGCCTACACAGGGGGGGTATACGAGCAGTACTTC
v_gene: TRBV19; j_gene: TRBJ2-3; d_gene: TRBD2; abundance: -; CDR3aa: CASSIDSGIVDTQYF; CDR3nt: TGTGCCAGTAGTATAGATAGCGGGATTGTAGATACGCAGTATTTT
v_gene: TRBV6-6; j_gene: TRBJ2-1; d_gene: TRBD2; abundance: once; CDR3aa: CASRGLAGEDYNEQFF; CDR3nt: TGTGCCAGCAGGGGACTAGCGGGAGAAGACTACAATGAGCAGTTCTTC
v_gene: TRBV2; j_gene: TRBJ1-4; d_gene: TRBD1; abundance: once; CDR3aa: CASRPGQGANEKLFF; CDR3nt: TGTGCCAGCAGGCCGGGACAGGGGGCTAATGAAAAACTGTTTTTT
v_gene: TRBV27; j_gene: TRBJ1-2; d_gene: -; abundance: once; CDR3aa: CASRGFRGGYGYTF; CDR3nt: TGTGCCAGCAGGGGGTTTCGAGGGGGCTATGGCTACACCTTC
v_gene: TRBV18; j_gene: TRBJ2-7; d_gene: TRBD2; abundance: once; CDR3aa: CASSPPLAGVYEQYF; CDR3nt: TGTGCCAGCTCTCCCCCCCTAGCGGGAGTATACGAGCAGTACTTC
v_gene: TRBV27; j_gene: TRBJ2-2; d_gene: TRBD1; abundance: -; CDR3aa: CASSFFIRGTGNTGELFF; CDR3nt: TGTGCCAGCAGTTTTTTTATTAGGGGGACAGGTAACACCGGGGAGCTGTTTTTT
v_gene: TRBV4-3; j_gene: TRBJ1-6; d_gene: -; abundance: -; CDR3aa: CASSQEEQASPLHF; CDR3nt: TGCGCCAGCAGCCAAGAGGAGCAAGCTTCACCCCTCCACTTT
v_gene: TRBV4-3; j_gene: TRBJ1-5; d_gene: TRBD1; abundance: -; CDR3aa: CASSQGTGLPNQPQHF; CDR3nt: TGCGCCAGCAGCCAAGGGACAGGGCTTCCCAATCAGCCCCAGCATTTT
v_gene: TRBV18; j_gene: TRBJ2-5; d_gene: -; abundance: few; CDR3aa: CASSSSLYQETQYF; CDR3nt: TGTGCCAGCTCATCCAGTCTCTACCAAGAGACCCAGTACTTC
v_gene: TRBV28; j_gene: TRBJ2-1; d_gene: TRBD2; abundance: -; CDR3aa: CASTLGGLAGLIASYNEQFF; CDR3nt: TGTGCCAGCACCTTAGGGGGACTAGCGGGACTAATAGCTTCCTACAATGAGCAGTTCTTC
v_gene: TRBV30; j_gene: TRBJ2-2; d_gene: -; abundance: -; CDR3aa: CAWEAGELFF; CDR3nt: TGTGCCTGGGAGGCCGGGGAGCTGTTTTTT
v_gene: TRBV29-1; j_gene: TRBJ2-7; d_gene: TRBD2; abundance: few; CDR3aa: CSVEEYELAGPSYEQYF; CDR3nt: TGCAGCGTTGAAGAATATGAACTAGCGGGACCTTCCTACGAGCAGTACTTC
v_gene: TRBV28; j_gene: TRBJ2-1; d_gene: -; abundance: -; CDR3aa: CASSSPSGEQFF; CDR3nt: TGTGCCAGCAGTTCCCCCTCCGGGGAGCAGTTCTTC
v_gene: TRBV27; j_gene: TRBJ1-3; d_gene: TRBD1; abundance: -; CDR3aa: CASRGTGTGNTIYF; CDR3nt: TGTGCCAGCAGGGGGACAGGGACGGGAAACACCATATATTTT
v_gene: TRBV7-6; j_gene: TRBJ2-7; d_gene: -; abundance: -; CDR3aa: CASSLFAAYEQYF; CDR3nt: TGTGCCAGCAGCTTATTTGCGGCTTACGAGCAGTACTTC
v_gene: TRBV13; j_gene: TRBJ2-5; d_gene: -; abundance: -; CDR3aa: CASSLAGFQETQYF; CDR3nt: TGTGCCAGCAGCTTGGCCGGTTTCCAAGAGACCCAGTACTTC
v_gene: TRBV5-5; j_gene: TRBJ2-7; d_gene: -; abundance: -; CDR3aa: CASSFPGRSHYEQYF; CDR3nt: TGTGCCAGCAGCTTTCCCGGAAGGAGCCACTACGAGCAGTACTTC